This T cell receptor (beta chain) was identified during a study of blood T cell repertoires in COVID-19. For the study at large: Samples representing acute and convalescent COVID-19 were sourced from the United States, Italy and Spain.

In the source study's methods: The authors estimated nucleated cell counts from reference gene primer amplification. Here immunoSEQ multiplex PCR was the method, and the copy in TCRdb shows in-frame clones only, minus some. The DNA gave D and trimming, while V, J and clone size come from that table. The data hold more than 75,000 clones, with about 86% observed a single time. There are 16 residues in the CDR3. The V gene lost 6 bases and the J gene lost 2 bases, with 18 bases spanning the gap. Germline V gene data show CDR1 as MNHNY and CDR2 as SVGAGI (reference sequence). The sequence derives from a man of 80 years or more with active or convalescent COVID-19. The sequenced sample was peripheral blood. The chain combines TRBV6-6 with TRBJ2-3; TRBD1 might be the D (6 bases). The CDR3 DNA reads TGTGCCAGCAGCTGGACAGCCCAAAGTCCCACAGATACGCAGTATTTT. Residues: CASSWTAQSPTDTQYF.